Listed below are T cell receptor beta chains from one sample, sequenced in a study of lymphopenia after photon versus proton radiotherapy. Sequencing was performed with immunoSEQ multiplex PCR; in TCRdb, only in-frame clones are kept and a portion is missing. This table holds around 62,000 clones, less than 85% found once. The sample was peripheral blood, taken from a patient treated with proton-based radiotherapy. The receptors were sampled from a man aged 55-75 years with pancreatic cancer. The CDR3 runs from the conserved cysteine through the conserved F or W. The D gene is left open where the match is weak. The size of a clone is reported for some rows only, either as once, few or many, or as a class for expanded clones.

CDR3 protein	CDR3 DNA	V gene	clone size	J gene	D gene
CASSYAGQGFGYTF	TGTGCCAGCAGTTACGCGGGACAGGGATTTGGCTACACCTTC	TRBV6-5	NA	TRBJ1-2	TRBD1
CASSLLDGTNEKLFF	TGTGCCAGCAGCCTCTTGGACGGAACTAATGAAAAACTGTTTTTT	TRBV9	NA	TRBJ1-4	NA
CASSLARGLTDTQYF	TGTGCCAGCAGTTTGGCCAGGGGCCTAACAGATACGCAGTATTTT	TRBV27	once	TRBJ2-3	NA
CASSRLDNQPQHF	TGTGCCAGCTCACGGCTAGACAATCAGCCCCAGCATTTT	TRBV18	few	TRBJ1-5	NA
CASKQGTNEKLFF	TGTGCCAGCAAACAGGGGACTAATGAAAAACTGTTTTTT	TRBV6-1	NA	TRBJ1-4	TRBD1
CASSPGQGGYEQYF	TGTGCCAGCAGCCCGGGACAGGGGGGGTACGAGCAGTACTTC	TRBV11-1	NA	TRBJ2-7	TRBD1
CASSQALLAGGPRSYNEQFF	TGCGCCAGCAGCCAAGCGTTGCTAGCGGGAGGGCCACGCTCCTACAATGAGCAGTTCTTC	TRBV4-1	NA	TRBJ2-1	TRBD2
CASSQSQSYNEQFF	TGTGCCAGCAGCCAAAGCCAGAGCTACAATGAGCAGTTCTTC	TRBV7-9	NA	TRBJ2-1	NA
CASSGGSRRRNTDTQYF	TGTGCCAGCAGTGGGGGGAGCAGAAGGAGAAACACAGATACGCAGTATTTT	TRBV7-9	NA	TRBJ2-3	NA
CASSQDLRTASTGWDQPQHF	TGTGCCAGCAGCCAAGATTTGCGGACGGCGTCGACAGGCTGGGATCAGCCCCAGCATTTT	TRBV4-2	NA	TRBJ1-5	NA